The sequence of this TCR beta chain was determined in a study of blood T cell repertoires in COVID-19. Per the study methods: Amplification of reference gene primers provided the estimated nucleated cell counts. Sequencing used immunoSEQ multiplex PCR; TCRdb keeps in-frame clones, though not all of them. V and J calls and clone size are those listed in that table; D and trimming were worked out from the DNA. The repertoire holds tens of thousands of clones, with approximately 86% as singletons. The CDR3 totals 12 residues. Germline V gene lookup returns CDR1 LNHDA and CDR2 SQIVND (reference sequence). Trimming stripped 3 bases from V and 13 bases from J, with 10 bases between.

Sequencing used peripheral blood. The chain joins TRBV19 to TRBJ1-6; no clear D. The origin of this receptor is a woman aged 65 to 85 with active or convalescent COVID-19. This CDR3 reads CASSIAGQPLHF. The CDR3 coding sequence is TGTGCCAGTAGTATCGCGGGCCAGCCCCTCCACTTT.